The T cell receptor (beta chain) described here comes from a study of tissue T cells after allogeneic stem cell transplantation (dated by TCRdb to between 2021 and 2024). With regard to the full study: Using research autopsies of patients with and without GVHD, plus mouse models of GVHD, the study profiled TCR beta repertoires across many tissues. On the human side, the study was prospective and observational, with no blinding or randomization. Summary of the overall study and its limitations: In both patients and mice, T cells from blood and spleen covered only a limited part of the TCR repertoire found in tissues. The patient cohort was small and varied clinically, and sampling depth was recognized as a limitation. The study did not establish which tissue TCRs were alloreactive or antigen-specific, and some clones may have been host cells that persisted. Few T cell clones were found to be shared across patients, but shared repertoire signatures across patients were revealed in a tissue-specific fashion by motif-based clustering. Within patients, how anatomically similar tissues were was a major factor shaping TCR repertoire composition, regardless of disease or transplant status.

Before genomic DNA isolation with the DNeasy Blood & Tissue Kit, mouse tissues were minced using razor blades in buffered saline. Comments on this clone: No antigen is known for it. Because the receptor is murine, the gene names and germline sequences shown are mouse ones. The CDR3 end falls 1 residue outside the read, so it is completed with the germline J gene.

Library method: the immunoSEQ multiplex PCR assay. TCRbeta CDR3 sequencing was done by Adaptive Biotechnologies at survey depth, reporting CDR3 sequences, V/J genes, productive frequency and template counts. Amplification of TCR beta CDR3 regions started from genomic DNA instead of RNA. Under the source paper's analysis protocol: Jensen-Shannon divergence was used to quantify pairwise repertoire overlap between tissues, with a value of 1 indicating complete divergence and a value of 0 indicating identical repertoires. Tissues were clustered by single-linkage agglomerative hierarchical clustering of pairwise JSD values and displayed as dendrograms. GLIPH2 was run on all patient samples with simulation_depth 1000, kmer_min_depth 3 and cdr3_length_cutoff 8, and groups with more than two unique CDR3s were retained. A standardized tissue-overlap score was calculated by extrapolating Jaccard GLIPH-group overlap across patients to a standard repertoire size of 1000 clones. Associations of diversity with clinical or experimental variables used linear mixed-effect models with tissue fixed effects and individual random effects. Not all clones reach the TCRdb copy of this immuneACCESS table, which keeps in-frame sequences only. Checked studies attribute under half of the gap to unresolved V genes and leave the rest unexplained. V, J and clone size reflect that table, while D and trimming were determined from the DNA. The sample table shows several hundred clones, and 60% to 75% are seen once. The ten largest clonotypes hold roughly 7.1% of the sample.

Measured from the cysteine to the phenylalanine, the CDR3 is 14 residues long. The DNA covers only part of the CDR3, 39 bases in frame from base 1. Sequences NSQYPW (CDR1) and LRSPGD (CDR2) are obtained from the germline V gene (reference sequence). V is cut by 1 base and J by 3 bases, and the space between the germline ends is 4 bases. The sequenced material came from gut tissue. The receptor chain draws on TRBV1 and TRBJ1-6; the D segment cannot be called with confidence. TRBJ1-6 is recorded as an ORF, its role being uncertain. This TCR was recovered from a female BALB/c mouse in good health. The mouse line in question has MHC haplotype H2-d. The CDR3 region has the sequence CTCSAGGYNSPLYF. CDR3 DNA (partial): TGCACCTGCAGTGCAGGGGGCTATAATTCGCCCCTCTAC.